The T cell receptor beta chain under discussion was sequenced for a study of cytomegalovirus exposure and HLA in healthy donors. Study results and limitations: Roughly uniform depth of sequencing across donors was assumed in presence/absence analyses. Later analysis showed most CMV-associated TCR beta chains appearing HLA-restricted. HLA alleles were associated with fewer than 20,000 TCR beta sequences in a later analysis at 0.05 false discovery rate.

PCR was performed using 60 Vbeta and 13 Jbeta primers. In the authors' workflow: In a later analysis, of tens of millions of unique beta chains, roughly 10 million appeared in at least two donors. TCRdb's table, derived via immunoSEQ multiplex PCR, lists solely in-frame clones and lacks some. V and J calls and clone size are those listed in that table; D and trimming were worked out from the DNA. The top ten clones hold approximately 15% of a sample with some 150,000 clones, 73% of them seen once. This clone appeared once. Its target is unknown. The receptor was derived from a human donor in good health. The material sequenced was PBMCs.

This CDR3 is CASSPRGTSYNSPLHF. Here the CDR3 DNA reads TGTGCCAGCAGTCCCCGGGGGACCTCCTATAATTCACCCCTCCACTTT. The chain uses TRBV28 and TRBJ1-6; possible D gene TRBD1, 5 bases. Germline V CDR1 and CDR2: MDHEN, SYDVKM. The V end was cut by 5 bases, the J end by 0 bases, with 11 bases between. The CDR3 covers 16 residues. Full variable domain (outside the CDR3, taken from reference TRBV28 and TRBJ1-6): DVKVTQSSRYLVKRTGEKVFLECVQDMDHENMFWYRQDPGLGLRLIYFSYDVKMKEKGDIPEGYSVSREKKERFSLILESASTNQTSMYLCASSPRGTSYNSPLHFGNGTRLTVT.